This T cell receptor beta chain was documented in a study of CD8+CD57+ T cells in acquired aplastic anemia. Study in general: The average for DNA from sorted CD4+ and CD8+ cells was 3.2 ug. Findings of the study overall: CD8+ Simpson's diversity in patients was not significantly different from that in controls. In common between the patients and the controls were around 30 CD8+ CDR3 sequences.

The sample holds one count of this clonotype. Its antigen is unknown. The template used for profiling TCR beta VDJ and CDR3 was genomic DNA. MiXCR was run by TCRdb on the reads, yielding one entry per CDR3 protein. The sample yields 200,000 or so distinct CDR3 sequences, 55% to 70% seen once. This CDR3 region has 16 residues. V was trimmed by 5 bases and J by 2 bases, leaving 13 bases between them. Looked up from germline, CDR1 is PRHDT and CDR2 is FYEKMQ (reference sequence). The TCR originated in a human donor with severe aplastic anemia or a healthy control (not recorded which). This chain uses TRBV13 with TRBJ2-6; TRBD2 is a possible D gene (5 bases). Sequences were obtained from sorted CD4+, CD8+, or CD8+CD57+ T cells (not recorded which) from PBMCs. DNA of the CDR3: TGTGCCAGCAGCAAAGAAAGAGGGACTGGGGCCAACGTCCTGACTTTC. Protein: CASSKERGTGANVLTF.